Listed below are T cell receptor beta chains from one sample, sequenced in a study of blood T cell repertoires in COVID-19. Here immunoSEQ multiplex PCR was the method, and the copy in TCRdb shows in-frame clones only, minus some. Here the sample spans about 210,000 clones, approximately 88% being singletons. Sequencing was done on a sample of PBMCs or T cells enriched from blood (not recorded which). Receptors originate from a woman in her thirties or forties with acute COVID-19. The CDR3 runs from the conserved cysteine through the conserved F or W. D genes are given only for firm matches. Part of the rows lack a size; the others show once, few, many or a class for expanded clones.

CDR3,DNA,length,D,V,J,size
CASSQDRTGAFQAQHF,TGCGCCAGCAGCCAAGACAGGACAGGGGCGTTTCAGGCCCAGCATTTT,16,TRBD1,TRBV4-1,TRBJ1-5,NA
CASSPLARDQPQHF,TGTGCCAGCAGCCCTCTAGCAAGGGATCAGCCCCAGCATTTT,14,NA,TRBV27,TRBJ1-5,NA
CASSLRPGDPPQHF,TGTGCCAGCAGTTTAAGGCCAGGGGATCCGCCCCAGCATTTT,14,NA,TRBV27,TRBJ1-5,NA
CASSQTSGKRVDEQFF,TGTGCCAGCAGCCAGACTAGCGGGAAGAGGGTTGATGAGCAGTTCTTC,16,TRBD2,TRBV3-1/TRBV3-2,TRBJ2-1,few
CASSRQGNYGYTF,TGTGCCAGCAGCCGACAGGGTAACTATGGCTACACCTTC,13,TRBD1,TRBV12-3/TRBV12-4,TRBJ1-2,NA
CASSQQGPSQEKLFF,TGTGCCAGCAGCCAGCAGGGGCCTTCACAGGAAAAACTGTTTTTT,15,NA,TRBV3-1/TRBV3-2,TRBJ1-4,NA
CASSGQGDTEAFF,TGTGCCAGCTCGGGACAGGGGGACACTGAAGCTTTCTTT,13,TRBD1,TRBV2,TRBJ1-1,once
CASSRLAGGYQETQYF,TGTGCCAGCAGTCGTCTAGCGGGGGGGTACCAAGAGACCCAGTACTTC,16,TRBD2,TRBV5-6,TRBJ2-5,few
CASSVTRGKGPYNEQFF,TGCGCCAGCAGTGTTACCAGGGGAAAGGGGCCCTACAATGAGCAGTTCTTC,17,NA,TRBV10-1,TRBJ2-1,NA
CASSPSGQPTGELFF,TGCGCCAGCAGCCCCTCGGGACAACCCACCGGGGAGCTGTTTTTT,15,NA,TRBV5-1,TRBJ2-2,NA
CSVARGPNTEAFF,TGCAGCGTTGCCAGGGGGCCGAACACTGAAGCTTTCTTT,13,TRBD1,TRBV29-1,TRBJ1-1,NA
CASSRGQGNGYTF,TGTGCCAGCAGCCGCGGACAGGGGAATGGCTACACCTTC,13,TRBD1,TRBV3-1/TRBV3-2,TRBJ1-2,NA
CASSDSLGELFF,TGTGCCAGCAGCGACTCACTCGGGGAGCTGTTTTTT,12,NA,TRBV12-3/TRBV12-4,TRBJ2-2,NA
CSVDAGGTDTQYF,TGCAGCGTTGATGCCGGGGGGACAGATACGCAGTATTTT,13,TRBD2,TRBV29-1,TRBJ2-3,NA
CAISGGGRTDTQYF,TGTGCCATCAGTGGTGGCGGGAGGACAGATACGCAGTATTTT,14,TRBD2,TRBV10-3,TRBJ2-3,NA
CASSLDGRGEQFF,TGTGCCAGCAGCTTAGACGGACGGGGTGAGCAGTTCTTC,13,NA,TRBV7-2,TRBJ2-1,NA
CASSEGNQALSGNTIYF,TGTGCCAGCAGTGAAGGGAATCAGGCCCTCTCTGGAAACACCATATATTTT,17,NA,TRBV2,TRBJ1-3,NA